This T cell receptor beta chain was recorded in a study of cytomegalovirus exposure and HLA in healthy donors. This clone was observed a single time. It was with 60 Vbeta and 13 Jbeta primers that the PCR ran. Generated by immunoSEQ multiplex PCR, the TCRdb table keeps only in-frame clones and is missing some. Here the sample spans 150,000 to 200,000 clones, about three quarters being singletons. The germline V gene has CDR1 MNHEY and CDR2 SMNVEV (reference sequence). J lost 2 bases, V lost 6 bases, and 4 bases had no gene match. The CDR3 covers 16 residues. This clonotype was sampled from a man aged 40-50 years in good health and CMV-seronegative. The specimen sequenced was PBMCs. This rearrangement joins TRBV27 to TRBJ2-1, with TRBD2 matching over 13 bases. DNA of the CDR3: TGTGCCAGCAGATACGGACTAGCGGGAGCCTACAATGAGCAGTTCTTC. Translated: CASRYGLAGAYNEQFF.